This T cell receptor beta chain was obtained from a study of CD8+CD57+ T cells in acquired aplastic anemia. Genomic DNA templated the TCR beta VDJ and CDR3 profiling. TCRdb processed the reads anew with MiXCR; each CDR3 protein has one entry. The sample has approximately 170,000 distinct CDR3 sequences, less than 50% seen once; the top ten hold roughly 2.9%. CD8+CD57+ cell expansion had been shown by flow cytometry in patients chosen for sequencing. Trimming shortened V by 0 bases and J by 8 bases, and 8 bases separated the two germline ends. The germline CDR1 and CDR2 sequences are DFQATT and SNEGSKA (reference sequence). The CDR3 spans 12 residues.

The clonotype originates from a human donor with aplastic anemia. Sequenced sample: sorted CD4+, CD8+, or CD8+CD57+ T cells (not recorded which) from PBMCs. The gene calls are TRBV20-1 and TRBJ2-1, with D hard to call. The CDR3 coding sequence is TGCAGTGCTAGAGATGGTCGGGATGAGCAGTTCTTC. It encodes CSARDGRDEQFF.